The 9 T cell receptor beta chains reported below all come from one sample, sequenced in a study of cytomegalovirus exposure and HLA in healthy donors. With 60 Vbeta and 13 Jbeta primers, the PCR was carried out. TCRdb's table, derived via immunoSEQ multiplex PCR, lists solely in-frame clones and lacks some. The sample holds some 170,000 clones, around nine tenths seen once. Sequenced sample: PBMCs. The source of these receptors is a woman in her 30s in good health and CMV-seronegative.

The V gene is TRBV4-1, the J gene TRBJ2-7; D remains unclear. The V end lost 4 bases, the J end lost 2 bases, and 12 bases lay between the germline ends. The CDR3 is 14 residues long. Germline V CDR1 and CDR2: MGHRA, YSYEKL. The CDR3 is CASSPRGGTYEQYF. As DNA, the CDR3 is TGCGCCAGCAGCCCGCGCGGTGGAACCTACGAGCAGTACTTC.

This chain connects TRBV5-1 to TRBJ2-7; D is possibly TRBD2 (6 bases). The CDR3 extends over 13 amino acids. Trimming pared 6 bases from V and 5 bases from J, leaving 15 bases between. Germline lookup yields CDR1 SGHRS and CDR2 YFSETQ. The CDR3 sequence: CASKSREPDEQYF. For the CDR3, the DNA is TGCGCCAGCAAGTCCCGGGAGCCAGACGAGCAGTACTTC.

The genes are TRBV25-1 and TRBJ2-1; TRBD2 matches at 7 bases. Per germline, CDR1 MGHDK and CDR2 SYGVNS. This CDR3 region has 16 residues. The trim removed 1 base at V and 0 bases at J, leaving 3 bases unmatched. The CDR3 DNA follows: TGTGCCAGCAGTGAATTTGGCGGGAGCTCCTACAATGAGCAGTTCTTC. This sequence encodes CASSEFGGSSYNEQFF.

The sample holds one count of this clone. The chain employs TRBV29-1 and TRBJ2-1, with TRBD2 matching 14 bases. The V gene's germline CDR1 is SQVTM and CDR2 ANQGSEA. This CDR3 contains 15 residues. With 6 bases clipped from V and 3 bases from J, the junction kept 4 bases outside the gene matches. The CDR3 DNA is TGCAGCGTGACTAGCGGGGGGGCACACTACAATGAGCAGTTCTTC. Amino acids: CSVTSGGAHYNEQFF.

V usage is TRBV7-2 and J usage is TRBJ2-5; TRBD2 matches at 7 bases. CDR3 length equals 13 residues. Looked up from germline, CDR1 is SGHTA and CDR2 is FQGNSA. J lost 4 bases, V lost 5 bases, and 4 bases had no gene match. The CDR3 DNA reads as TGTGCCAGCAGCCAACCGGGGGGAGAGACCCAGTACTTC. Translating gives CASSQPGGETQYF.

The rearrangement links TRBV7-9 to TRBJ2-1; 8 positions match TRBD2. The CDR3 has 16 residues. CDR1 is SEHNR, CDR2 FQNEAQ, per germline (reference sequence). J lost 7 bases, V lost 7 bases, and 15 bases had no gene match. CDR3 sequence: CASKPAGTRGRNEQFF. CDR3 nucleotides: TGTGCCAGCAAACCCGCCGGGACTAGGGGTAGGAATGAGCAGTTCTTC. Using reference TRBV7-9 and TRBJ2-1 for the parts outside the CDR3, the full variable domain is DTGVSQNPRHKITKRGQNVTFRCDPISEHNRLYWYRQTLGQGPEFLTYFQNEAQLEKSRLLSDRFSAERPKGSFSTLEIQRTEQGDSAMYLCASKPAGTRGRNEQFFGPGTRLTVL.

This rearrangement joins TRBV14 to TRBJ1-1, with TRBD1 matching over 11 bases. This CDR3 has 16 residues. CDR1 SGHDN and CDR2 FVKESK come from the germline V gene. After removal of 4 bases from V and 7 bases from J, the junction contained 11 bases not matched to a gene. The CDR3 here is CASSPHRGQGAFEAFF. The CDR3 bases are TGTGCCAGCAGCCCACACCGCGGACAGGGGGCTTTTGAAGCTTTCTTT.

The chain has TRBV4-3 and TRBJ1-5, with 9 bases fitting TRBD1. V lost 1 base to trimming and J lost 4 bases; unmatched junction nucleotides: 5. This CDR3 spans 16 amino acids. Germline V gene lookup returns CDR1 LGHNA and CDR2 YSLEER. The CDR3 DNA follows: TGCGCCAGCAGCCAAGGGACTGGACAGGGGAATCAGCCCCAGCATTTT. Protein: CASSQGTGQGNQPQHF.

J is TRBJ2-5 and V is TRBV5-1, with 7 bases lining up with TRBD1. Germline lookup yields CDR1 SGHRS and CDR2 YFSETQ. Trimming took 1 base from V and 4 from J; bases not matched to a gene: 4. This CDR3 contains 14 residues. CDR3 in DNA: TGCGCCAGCAGCTTGACAGGGGTTGTAGAGACCCAGTACTTC. Protein sequence: CASSLTGVVETQYF.